Sequencing of this TCR beta chain was carried out in a study of cytomegalovirus exposure and HLA in healthy donors (TCRdb year 2017). Some background on the complete study: An earlier analysis of a few hundred of the donors reported 250 to 350 Gb of sequence data and 117 million unique TCR beta sequences obtained from roughly 170 million T cells. Approximately 300 gigabases of sequencing data and approximately 84 million unique TCR sequences were included in an early release covering roughly 600 HLA-typed donors. The genetic ancestry cluster associated with self-reported Caucasian donors included over 65% of the roughly 380 genotyped donors. The aim of the study was to test whether cataloging public T cell receptors could identify signatures of past pathogen exposure. The study used immunosequencing to profile the T cell repertoires of 600 to 850 subjects and linked those repertoires to cytomegalovirus serostatus. In addition to the first cohort of roughly 700 subjects, a separate validation cohort of 120 different subjects was used. The study combined high-throughput TCR immunosequencing, statistical association of individual TCRs with disease status, and machine learning to predict cytomegalovirus infection status. A later analysis re-analyzed previously published TCR beta repertoires from roughly 630 donors and added high-resolution HLA genotyping to study TCR occurrence patterns. Rather than drawing on any new phenotypic data, the later analysis identified candidate immune exposures from TCR beta sequences and the way those sequences occurred across donors. An earlier analysis of 587 of the donors applied high-throughput TCR beta sequencing to assess whether each TCR beta V gene segment acted as functional or pseudogenic. Donor age, sex, ethnicity and CMV serostatus were compiled together with the repertoire data. In a later genetic analysis, genome-wide SNP genotypes for about three fifths of the roughly 670 donors were used, and that subset was treated as a discovery cohort. All discovery cohort repertoires had been generated using a single sequencing platform. Class I and class II HLA loci were covered by the typing at four-digit resolution. Typing coverage differed by locus: A, B, C, DRB1 and DQB1 were typed in about 629-630 donors, DQA1 in 500 to 550, DPA1 in around 600, and DPB1 in just under 490. Roughly 5 DR-DQ haplotypes were handled as single units for association and clustering, since linkage in the cohort was strong. Among roughly 400 genotyped donors of the cohort, an average of approximately 240,000 unique TCR beta nucleotide sequences was sequenced per donor, of which about 18% were non-productive.

Study-level results and caveats: Assigning TCR associations to individual alleles was difficult when HLA alleles, especially DR and DQ, strongly co-occurred. While some public TCRs were present in many individuals, most TCR sequences turned up only very rarely across donors. According to the authors, the approach could potentially be generalized to other disease states and immunological phenotypes. According to a later analysis, most CMV-associated TCR beta chains appeared to be HLA-restricted, and the HLA associations seemed to be driven largely by CMV exposure. Sequencing depth was assumed to be roughly uniform across donors in the presence/absence analyses, though that assumption may not hold. A later analysis found that TCR association rates varied across HLA loci, with DRB1 alleles showing the most associated TCRs and HLA-C alleles the fewest. In an earlier analysis of 450 to 750 of the donors, most TCR beta V segments appeared in productive rearrangements about 87% or about 30% of the time, broadly matching IMGT annotations. Compared with the roughly 600-donor mean, donors in an Asian-associated ancestry cluster had fewer N-insertions in productive TCRs, according to a later genetic analysis. Several of the top co-occurrence clusters appeared to be linked to parvovirus B19, influenza, CMV and Epstein-Barr virus, according to a later analysis. The only immune exposure information available for the cohort was CMV serostatus. The classifier was reported to diagnose cytomegalovirus status with high specificity and sensitivity in both the original and validation cohorts. Roughly 17 rarely observed V segments, including chromosome 9 orphons, were excluded from the earlier analysis of about 610 of the donors because counts were too low. Correlated functional status among segregating V segments might be attributable to linkage disequilibrium, but an unknown experimental factor could not be ruled out. A further reported finding was that TCR beta sequences accurately predicted the HLA-A and HLA-B alleles for most subjects in the first cohort. The study listed 150 to 200 TCR beta chains as associated with cytomegalovirus. The cohort was sequenced for TCR beta chains only, and without alpha or paired-chain data the features that could be detected were limited. Because some donors lacked HLA typing at each locus, the association tests relied only on the typed subset. A later genetic analysis associated a missense DCLRE1C variant with V-gene and J-gene trimming of TCR beta chains, and an independent cohort replicated the association. A later analysis associated 16,951 TCR beta sequences with specific HLA alleles at a false discovery rate of 0.05. Some IMGT-functional V segments, including TRBV6-2 and TRBV6-3, could not be told apart with the 87-base-pair reads, so those segments were excluded. A cluster of highly shared sequence variants was judged likely to be a technical artifact of the sequencing pipeline. Three of the identified cytomegalovirus-associated TCR beta chains were confirmed in vitro to be specific for cytomegalovirus antigens. A later analysis found that HLA-associated TCR beta chains were more clonally expanded and had lower generation probabilities than equally common non-associated chains.

According to the germline V gene, CDR1 reads MDHEN and CDR2 reads SYDVKM. The CDR3 covers 14 residues, taking in both the cysteine and the phenylalanine. The only DNA kept is the CDR3, 42 bases in frame from the first base. In its sample, this clone was seen once. The antigen it binds to is not known. Germline is not matched at one junction end, which may reflect a read error. The cohort consisted of 600 to 700 healthy bone marrow donors. Cohort members were all nominally healthy when sampled, although unrecorded immune exposures were likely present. The donor tested CMV seropositive, placing the donor among the 310 or so seropositive members of the cohort. A peripheral blood sample was provided by each donor, and peripheral blood mononuclear cells were used for TCR beta sequencing. The Qiagen DNeasy Blood Extraction Kit was used to extract genomic DNA from the blood cell samples. The library was made by the immunoSEQ multiplex PCR assay. A mixture of 60 forward primers for TCR Vbeta segments and 13 reverse primers for TCR Jbeta segments was used in the multiplex PCR. Amplification of the CDR3 region of rearranged TCR beta genes was performed with a multiplex PCR assay on genomic DNA. The amplified TCR beta libraries were sequenced on the Illumina HiSeq System as 87-base-pair reads. In the source study's methods: In a later analysis, around 80 million unique TCR beta chains were counted across the 500 to 850 repertoires, and roughly 11 million of these chains were shared by at least two donors. To remove PCR and sequencing errors, raw reads were error-corrected and collapsed into unique sequences using a nearest-neighbor algorithm that merged closely related sequences. V, D and J gene segments were assigned by aligning CDR3 sequences to IMGT reference sequences. Each retained sequence needed at least a six-nucleotide match to both a V gene segment and a J gene segment. Rearrangements were classified as productive when the CDR3 lacked stop codons and remained in frame with V and J, and all other rearrangements were classified as non-productive. Following IMGT convention, CDR3 was defined as the stretch from the second conserved V-encoded cysteine up to the conserved J-encoded phenylalanine. Sequences without an unambiguous match to a single V gene segment were excluded from the earlier analysis of approximately 600 of the donors. In an earlier analysis of approximately 610 of the donors, V segments were called functional above 56.7% productive rearrangements and were called segregating when the between-donor standard deviation exceeded 5%. A statistical classification framework was built for diagnosing cytomegalovirus status from the catalog of TCR beta chain sequences. In a later analysis, TCR nucleotide sequences were compared against IMGT/GENE-DB human TR gene sequences so that V and J genes could be assigned. Using the TCRdist pipeline, a later analysis assigned CDR3 sequences along with most-parsimonious VDJ recombination scenarios. In a later analysis, each TCR beta chain was defined by its CDR3 amino acid sequence together with its V-gene family, and reads without a unique V-gene family were excluded. To address suspected cross-contamination and a sequencing artifact, a later analysis removed under 600 highly shared, low-generation-probability nucleotide sequences. For each public chain, a later analysis derived a clonal expansion index from normalized ranks of inferred template counts within each repertoire. In a later analysis, generation probabilities were computed with a VDJ recombination model fitted to out-of-frame rearrangements, and the resulting probabilities were checked against IGoR. In a later analysis, hypergeometric tests were used to score TCR-TCR, TCR-HLA and TCR-CMV co-occurrence, with a repertoire-size bias correction applied to TCR pairs. False discovery rates were estimated in a later analysis by permuting HLA or CMV assignments 20 times. A later analysis grouped co-occurring TCRs with DBSCAN, adding TCRdist sequence similarity when clustering within HLA-allele-positive subsets. Repertoires with fewer than 30,000 or more than 120,000 public chains were left out of co-occurrence clustering, as were four to six repertoires with anomalous nucleotide sharing. This immuneACCESS table, as held by TCRdb, lists in-frame sequences with V and J called but not all clones. Of the missing ones, under half trace to an unresolved V gene in checked studies; the others have no known cause. The V and J calls and clone size are taken from that table; D and trimming were inferred from the DNA. Here the sample has approximately 79,000 clones; approximately 79% occur a single time. Jointly, the top ten make up about 22% of the sample.

The chain employs TRBV28 and TRBJ1-4; 11 central bases correspond to TRBD1. The sample comprised PBMCs. The TCR sequence derives from a woman aged 40 to 50 in good health and CMV-seropositive. The DNA sequence is given as TGTGCCAGCAGGCTGGACAGGGGGCCGGGTAGCTCGCATTTT. Its amino acids are CASRLDRGPGSSHF.